These 32 T cell receptor beta chains came from one sample sequenced in a study of T cells in pancreatic ductal adenocarcinoma. Sequencing was performed with immunoSEQ multiplex PCR; in TCRdb, only in-frame clones are kept and a portion is missing. Among 97,000 or so clones listed, 90% to 95% were seen once. The selected patients with pancreatic ductal adenocarcinoma had surgery but no neoadjuvant therapy. Material: PBMCs. The origin of the receptors is a human donor with pancreatic ductal adenocarcinoma.

The rearrangement links TRBV2 to TRBJ1-4; 9 nucleotides align to TRBD1. J was trimmed by 0 bases and V by 4 bases; bases with no gene match: 15. CDR3 length: 20 residues. Germline V gene sequence: CDR1 SNHLY, CDR2 FYNNEI. DNA of the CDR3: TGTGCCAGCAGTGGGGACAGGGAAGGTTTTTGGCGCTCAACTAATGAAAAACTGTTTTTT. Its translation is CASSGDREGFWRSTNEKLFF.

V and J are TRBV5-1 and TRBJ1-3; TRBD1 matches 7 bases. Looked up from germline, CDR1 is SGHRS and CDR2 is YFSETQ. This CDR3 comprises 17 residues. J was trimmed by 4 bases and V by 0 bases; bases with no gene match: 10. The CDR3 sequence is CASSLALHRGPGNTIYF. CDR3 in DNA: TGCGCCAGCAGCTTGGCCCTCCACAGGGGTCCCGGAAACACCATATATTTT.

The chain carries TRBV10-3 and TRBJ2-7; 7 bases are a match to TRBD2. V shed 11 bases, J shed 2 bases, and the junction held 9 bases outside the gene matches. The germline V gene has CDR1 ENHRY and CDR2 SYGVKD. The CDR3 runs to 13 residues. The CDR3 DNA sequence: TGTGCCTCACAAGCTAGCGGTCCCTACGAGCAGTACTTC. This gives the protein CASQASGPYEQYF.

This sequence joins TRBV6-5 and TRBJ1-2; D may be TRBD1 (6 bases). In germline, CDR1 is MNHEY, CDR2 SVGAGI. V lost 2 bases to trimming and J lost 4 bases, with 11 bases between them. The CDR3 loop spans 14 amino acids. Written as DNA, the CDR3 is TGTGCCAGCAGTTACCAGGGGACGACCTATGGCTACACCTTC. It codes for CASSYQGTTYGYTF.

The chain carries TRBV18 and TRBJ2-3, with 7 bases aligning to TRBD2. The CDR3 loop spans 15 amino acids. CDR1 and CDR2 (germline): KGHSH, LQKENI. V lost 4 bases to trimming and J lost 1 base; unmatched junction nucleotides: 5. Here the CDR3 reads CASSRSAGGTDTQYF. CDR3 nucleotide sequence: TGTGCCAGCTCACGATCGGCGGGGGGCACAGATACGCAGTATTTT.

The chain employs TRBV9 and TRBJ2-7, with D maybe TRBD2 (5 bases). Germline CDR1 SGDLS, CDR2 YYNGEE. The CDR3 contains 14 residues. V lost 4 bases to trimming and J lost 9 bases, with 20 bases between them. CDR3 region: CASSRRGDFEGQYF. DNA for the CDR3: TGTGCCAGCAGCCGCCGAGGAGATTTCGAGGGGCAGTACTTC.

The chain joins TRBV7-9 to TRBJ2-3, with 7 bases that match TRBD1. CDR1 is SEHNR and CDR2 is FQNEAQ in the germline V gene (reference sequence). This CDR3 spans 16 amino acids. Trimming at V came to 4 bases and at J to 2 bases, leaving 9 bases not matched to a gene. The CDR3 loop is CASSSDRARATDTQYF. The CDR3 DNA follows: TGTGCCAGCAGCTCCGACAGGGCCAGAGCCACAGATACGCAGTATTTT.

This clone was counted a single time. The chain is built from TRBV5-8 and TRBJ2-3, with a weak D call TRBD1 (5 bases). CDR1 SGHTS and CDR2 YDEGEE come from the germline V gene. V dropped 0 bases and J dropped 4 bases, with 12 bases sitting between them. The CDR3 length is 15 residues. CDR3 amino acids: CASSLVWGAADTQYF. The CDR3 DNA reads TGTGCCAGCAGCTTGGTGTGGGGCGCGGCAGATACGCAGTATTTT.

This chain links TRBV5-4 with TRBJ2-7, with TRBD1 matching 9 bases. Per the germline V gene, CDR1 is SGHNT and CDR2 is YYREEE (reference sequence). The CDR3 is 16 residues long. After removal of 4 bases from V and 3 bases from J, the junction contained 11 bases not matched to a gene. Here the CDR3 reads CASSRDRALTFYEQYF. DNA of the CDR3: TGTGCCAGCAGCAGGGACAGGGCCCTCACCTTCTACGAGCAGTACTTC.

V and J are TRBV7-2 and TRBJ2-3; 7 bases are a match to TRBD2. This CDR3 region has 16 residues. Germline V gene sequence: CDR1 SGHTA, CDR2 FQGNSA. With V trimmed by 3 bases and J by 6 bases, 12 bases remained unmatched. The CDR3 is CASSFRAAGVSDTQYF. The DNA for the CDR3 is TGTGCCAGCAGCTTTCGGGCGGCGGGAGTCTCGGATACGCAGTATTTT.

The chain recombines TRBV18 with TRBJ2-3; D remains unclear. V was trimmed by 2 bases and J by 5 bases, leaving 11 bases between them. Germline loops: CDR1 KGHSH, CDR2 LQKENI. This CDR3 is built from 14 residues. The CDR3 nucleotides read TGTGCCAGCTCACCAGATGTCCTTAGAGATACGCAGTATTTT. Protein: CASSPDVLRDTQYF.

The chain has TRBV27 and TRBJ2-7, with TRBD2 matching over 7 bases. V lost 5 bases to trimming and J lost 6 bases; unmatched junction nucleotides: 10. Germline loops: CDR1 MNHEY, CDR2 SMNVEV (reference sequence). The CDR3 has 14 amino acids. CDR3 DNA sequence: TGTGCCAGCAGTCCCTCGGGGAGGGTGGCCGAGCAGTACTTC. Amino acid sequence: CASSPSGRVAEQYF.

The chain carries TRBV7-3 and TRBJ2-2; 11 bases are a match to TRBD2. V dropped 3 bases and J dropped 5; count of bases not matched to a gene: 5. This CDR3 is built from 16 residues. Looked up from germline, CDR1 is SGHTA and CDR2 is FQGTGA. The CDR3 coding sequence is TGTGCCAGCAGCTTGGGTCTAGCGGGAGGTACCGGGGAGCTGTTTTTT. Residues: CASSLGLAGGTGELFF.

A word on this clone: One junction end disagrees with the germline gene, perhaps due to a read error. This chain links TRBV6-6 with TRBJ2-1, with a weak D call TRBD1 (6 bases). The CDR3 totals 15 residues. Germline lookup yields CDR1 MNHNY and CDR2 SVGAGI (reference sequence). As DNA, the CDR3 is TGTGCCAGCAGTTCCTTGGGACAATCCTTCAATGAGCAGTTCTTC. This sequence encodes CASSSLGQSFNEQFF.

This chain joins TRBV7-2 and TRBJ2-5, with TRBD1 matching over 9 bases. V lost 2 bases and J lost 5; bases outside the gene matches: 3. The CDR3 covers 14 residues. Per germline, CDR1 SGHTA and CDR2 FQGNSA. The CDR3, as DNA: TGTGCCAGCAGCTTAACAGGGGGCGGTGAGACCCAGTACTTC. The encoded protein is CASSLTGGGETQYF.

The rearrangement uses TRBV30 and TRBJ2-3, with D unclear. The CDR3 totals 12 residues. V lost 3 bases, J lost 4 bases, and 8 bases lay in between. The germline V gene encodes CDR1 GTSNPN and CDR2 SVGIG (reference sequence). CDR3 in amino acids: CAWRGASDTQYF. The DNA for the CDR3 is TGTGCCTGGAGGGGCGCATCAGATACGCAGTATTTT.

This chain links TRBV28 with TRBJ2-7; D gene unclear. V was pared by 4 bases and J by 3 bases, with 4 bases between. The V gene's germline CDR1 is MDHEN and CDR2 SYDVKM. CDR3 size: 11 residues. The CDR3 sequence: CASSSFYEQYF. The CDR3 bases are TGTGCCAGCAGTTCCTTCTACGAGCAGTACTTC.

V is TRBV2 and J is TRBJ2-7; 7 bases are a match to TRBD2. The CDR3 totals 13 residues. Looked up from germline, CDR1 is SNHLY and CDR2 is FYNNEI. V was clipped by 6 bases and J by 6 bases; unmatched bases: 8. The CDR3 here is CASSDGLEGEQYF. In DNA, the CDR3 is TGTGCCAGCAGCGATGGACTAGAAGGCGAGCAGTACTTC.

The V gene is TRBV15, the J gene TRBJ2-1, with D unresolved. Germline V gene data show CDR1 as LNHNV and CDR2 as YYDKDF (reference sequence). The CDR3 is 16 amino acids. The ends were cut back, 3 bases at V and 0 bases at J, with 12 bases in the middle. The CDR3, as DNA: TGTGCCACCAGCAGTCATACTCGAAGCTCCTACAATGAGCAGTTCTTC. Translating it yields CATSSHTRSSYNEQFF.

The genes are TRBV30 and TRBJ2-5; TRBD2 matches at 14 bases. V shed 1 base, J shed 5 bases, and the junction held 6 bases outside the gene matches. The CDR3 covers 16 residues. The germline gives CDR1 GTSNPN, CDR2 SVGIG (reference sequence). CDR3 nucleotide sequence: TGTGCCTGGAGTGAGGGACTAGCGGGAGCCGCTGAGACCCAGTACTTC. It is translated as CAWSEGLAGAAETQYF.

The V call is TRBV4-1, the J call TRBJ2-3; 9 bases are shared with TRBD2. This CDR3 contains 14 residues. Germline V gives CDR1 MGHRA, CDR2 YSYEKL. Trimming took 6 bases from V and 6 from J; bases not matched to a gene: 7. As DNA, the CDR3 is TGCGCCAGCAGGGCAGTGGCGGGAGGGGATACGCAGTATTTT. Encoded protein: CASRAVAGGDTQYF.

The genes are TRBV27 and TRBJ2-2; TRBD1 is a possible D gene (6 bases). The CDR3 extends over 14 amino acids. From germline, CDR1 is MNHEY and CDR2 SMNVEV (reference sequence). Trimming pared 8 bases from V and 5 bases from J, leaving 15 bases between. CDR3 coding DNA: TGTGCCAGCCGTACAGGGTCACTTACCGGGGAGCTGTTTTTT. Its translation: CASRTGSLTGELFF.

The chain links TRBV7-2 to TRBJ2-1; 9 bases line up with TRBD2. The germline CDR1 and CDR2 sequences are SGHTA and FQGNSA. The V and J ends lost 5 bases and 4 bases, in that order; junction bases with no gene match: 6. CDR3 length equals 15 residues. In nucleotides, the CDR3 is TGTGCCAGCAGCCTTAGGACTAGCGAGTACAATGAGCAGTTCTTC. As protein: CASSLRTSEYNEQFF.

The chain recombines TRBV18 with TRBJ1-1; TRBD1 agrees at 9 bases. V dropped 6 bases and J dropped 5; count of bases not matched to a gene: 13. Germline V gene sequence: CDR1 KGHSH, CDR2 LQKENI. CDR3 length: 16 amino acids. This CDR3 reads CASSPGTDRGGTEAFF. CDR3 in DNA: TGTGCCAGCTCCCCGGGCACGGACAGGGGAGGAACTGAAGCTTTCTTT.

CDR3 sequence reads: CASSPTPRSQETQYF. In DNA, the CDR3 is TGTGCCAGCAGCCCCACGCCGCGGTCTCAAGAGACCCAGTACTTC. The chain has TRBV5-4 and TRBJ2-5; D remains unclear. This CDR3 has 15 amino acids. Germline V gives CDR1 SGHNT, CDR2 YYREEE (reference sequence). The V end lost 4 bases, the J end lost 2 bases, and 15 bases lay between the germline ends.

The rearrangement links TRBV7-2 to TRBJ2-3; 13 bases fit TRBD2. V shed 5 bases, J shed 0 bases, and the junction held 2 bases outside the gene matches. CDR1 is SGHTA, CDR2 FQGNSA, per germline. The CDR3 is made up of 16 amino acids. CDR3 DNA sequence: TGTGCCAGCAGCCCACTAGCGGGGGGGAGCACAGATACGCAGTATTTT. It codes for CASSPLAGGSTDTQYF.

V and J are TRBV7-6 and TRBJ2-7, with TRBD2 as a possible D gene (6 bases). Germline CDR1 SGHVS, CDR2 FNYEAQ. The V end was cut by 2 bases, the J end by 0 bases, with 14 bases between. There are 16 residues in the CDR3. CDR3 bases: TGTGCCAGCAGCTTAACTGGGACTTTGAGCTCCTACGAGCAGTACTTC. Residues: CASSLTGTLSSYEQYF.

The V call is TRBV28, the J call TRBJ2-7; D uncertain. CDR1 MDHEN and CDR2 SYDVKM come from the germline V gene. The germline V and J ends were trimmed by 10 bases and 6 bases, with 22 bases remaining between them. CDR3 length: 14 residues. Written as DNA, the CDR3 is TGTGCCACACCGCCCCCGGTACGAGCCGGCGAGCAGTACTTC. Its translation is CATPPPVRAGEQYF.

In the case of this clone: Its ends do not fully match the called genes, so a read error is possible. This sequence joins TRBV5-4 and TRBJ2-7, with D tentatively TRBD1 (7 bases). In germline, CDR1 is SGHNT, CDR2 YYREEE (reference sequence). The CDR3 extends over 14 amino acids. The CDR3 DNA reads as TGTGCCAGCAGGGAAGGGGGCGGATGGTCGGGAGAACACTTC. It encodes CASREGGGWSGEHF.

This chain joins TRBV5-1 and TRBJ2-1, with TRBD1 identical over 7 bases. The V segment lost 6 bases and the J segment 6 bases; nucleotides outside the gene matches: 3. Germline loops: CDR1 SGHRS, CDR2 YFSETQ. The CDR3 length is 12 residues. The CDR3 coding sequence is TGCGCCAGCAAAAGGGACAGCAATGAGCAGTTCTTC. Amino acids: CASKRDSNEQFF.

This rearrangement joins TRBV7-3 to TRBJ2-2, with 11 bases matching TRBD1. This CDR3 has 16 amino acids. After removal of 5 bases from V and 3 bases from J, the junction contained 5 bases not matched to a gene. The germline gives CDR1 SGHTA, CDR2 FQGTGA. The CDR3 DNA is TGTGCCAGCAGCCTCCGGACAGGGGGCTACACCGGGGAGCTGTTTTTT. This gives the protein CASSLRTGGYTGELFF.

The J gene is TRBJ2-2, the V gene TRBV19; a weak D match, TRBD2 (6 bases). Trimming removed 5 bases at V and 1 base at J, with 17 bases between. The CDR3 is made up of 17 amino acids. Germline V CDR1 and CDR2: LNHDA, SQIVND (reference sequence). The CDR3 spells CASSPLPTGENTGELFF. The CDR3 DNA follows: TGTGCCAGTAGTCCCCTCCCGACGGGGGAGAACACCGGGGAGCTGTTTTTT.